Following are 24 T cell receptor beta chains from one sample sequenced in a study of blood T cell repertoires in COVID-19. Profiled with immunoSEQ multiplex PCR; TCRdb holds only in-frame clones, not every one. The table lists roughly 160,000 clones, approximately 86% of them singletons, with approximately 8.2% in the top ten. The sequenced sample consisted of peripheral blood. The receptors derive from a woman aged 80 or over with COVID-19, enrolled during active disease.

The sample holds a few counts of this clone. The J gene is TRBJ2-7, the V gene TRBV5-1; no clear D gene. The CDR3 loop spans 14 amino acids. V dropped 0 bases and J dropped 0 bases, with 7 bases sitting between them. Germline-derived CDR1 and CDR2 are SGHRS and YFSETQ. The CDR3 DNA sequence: TGCGCCAGCAGCTTGGACAATCACTCCTACGAGCAGTACTTC. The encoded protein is CASSLDNHSYEQYF.

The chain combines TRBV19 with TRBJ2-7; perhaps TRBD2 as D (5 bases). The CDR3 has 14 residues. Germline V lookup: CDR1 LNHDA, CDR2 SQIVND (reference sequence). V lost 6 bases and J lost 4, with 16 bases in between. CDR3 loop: CASSPSPGPYEQYF. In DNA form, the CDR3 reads TGTGCCAGTAGCCCTAGCCCAGGTCCGTACGAGCAGTACTTC.

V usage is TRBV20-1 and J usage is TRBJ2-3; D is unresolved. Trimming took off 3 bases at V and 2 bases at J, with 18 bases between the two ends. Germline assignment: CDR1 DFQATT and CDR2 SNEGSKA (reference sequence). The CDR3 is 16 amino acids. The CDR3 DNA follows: TGCAGTGCTAGTCCCGGGTATGAAACAACCACAGATACGCAGTATTTT. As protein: CSASPGYETTTDTQYF.

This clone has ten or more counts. This CDR3 reads CASSSGLQPQHF. The CDR3 DNA reads as TGTGCCAGCAGCAGCGGACTTCAGCCCCAGCATTTT. V is TRBV5-8 and J is TRBJ1-5; no firm D call. The CDR3 is 12 residues long. V was cut by 4 bases and J by 6 bases, with 8 bases left in between. The germline V gene has CDR1 SGHTS and CDR2 YDEGEE.

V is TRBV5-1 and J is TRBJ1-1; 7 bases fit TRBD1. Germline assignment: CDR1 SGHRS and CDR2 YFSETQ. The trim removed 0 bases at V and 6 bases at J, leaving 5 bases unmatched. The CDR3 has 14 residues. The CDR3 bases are TGCGCCAGCAGCTTGGCCGGGACAGTAGCTGAAGCTTTCTTT. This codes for CASSLAGTVAEAFF. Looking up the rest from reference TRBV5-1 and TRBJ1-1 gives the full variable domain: KAGVTQTPRYLIKTRGQQVTLSCSPISGHRSVSWYQQTPGQGLQFLFEYFSETQRNKGNFPGRFSGRQFSNSRSEMNVSTLELGDSALYLCASSLAGTVAEAFFGQGTRLTVV.

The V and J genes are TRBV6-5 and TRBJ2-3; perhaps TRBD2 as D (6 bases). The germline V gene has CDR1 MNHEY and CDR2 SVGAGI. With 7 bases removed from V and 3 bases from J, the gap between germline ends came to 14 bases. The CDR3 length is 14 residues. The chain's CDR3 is CASTETAGTDTQYF. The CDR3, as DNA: TGTGCCAGCACCGAAACGGCGGGGACAGATACGCAGTATTTT.

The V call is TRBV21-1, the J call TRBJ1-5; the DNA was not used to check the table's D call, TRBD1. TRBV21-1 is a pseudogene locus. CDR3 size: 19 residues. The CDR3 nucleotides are TGTGCCAACCCCCGTGCCCTTACTAACAGGGGCCCCCCCAATCAGCCCCAGCATTTT. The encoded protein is CANPRALTNRGPPNQPQHF.

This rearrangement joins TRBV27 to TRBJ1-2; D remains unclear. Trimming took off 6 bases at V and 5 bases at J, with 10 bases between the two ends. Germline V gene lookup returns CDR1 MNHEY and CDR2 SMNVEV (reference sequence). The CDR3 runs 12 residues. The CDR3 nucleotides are TGTGCCAGCAGCCTCTCGGGGTATGGCTACACCTTC. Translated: CASSLSGYGYTF.

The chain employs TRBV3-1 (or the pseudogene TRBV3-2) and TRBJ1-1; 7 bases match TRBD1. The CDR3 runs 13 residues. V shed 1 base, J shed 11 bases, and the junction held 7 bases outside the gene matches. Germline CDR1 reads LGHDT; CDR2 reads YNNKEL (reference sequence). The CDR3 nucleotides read TGTGCCAGCAGCCAAGTCGAGGGGGCTCGGGCTTTCTTT. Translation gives CASSQVEGARAFF.

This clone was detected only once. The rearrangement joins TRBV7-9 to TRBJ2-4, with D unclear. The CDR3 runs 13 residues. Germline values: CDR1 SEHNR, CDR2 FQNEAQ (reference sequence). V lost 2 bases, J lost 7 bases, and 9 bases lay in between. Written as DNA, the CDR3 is TGTGCCAGCAGCTTAACCTCGAGGAACATTCAGTACTTC. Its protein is CASSLTSRNIQYF.

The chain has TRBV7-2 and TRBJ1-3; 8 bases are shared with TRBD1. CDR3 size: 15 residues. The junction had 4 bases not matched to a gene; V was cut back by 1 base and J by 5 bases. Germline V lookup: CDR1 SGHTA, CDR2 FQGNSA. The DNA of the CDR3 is TGTGCCAGCAGCTTAGTACAGGGGGGAAGAAACACCATATATTTT. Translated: CASSLVQGGRNTIYF.

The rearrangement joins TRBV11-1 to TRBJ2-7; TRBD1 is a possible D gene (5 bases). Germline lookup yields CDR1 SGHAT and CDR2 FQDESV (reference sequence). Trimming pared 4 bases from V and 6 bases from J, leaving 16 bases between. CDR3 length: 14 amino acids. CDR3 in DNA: TGTGCCAGCAGCTCCAGTAGGGGCCGACGCGAGCAGTACTTC. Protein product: CASSSSRGRREQYF.

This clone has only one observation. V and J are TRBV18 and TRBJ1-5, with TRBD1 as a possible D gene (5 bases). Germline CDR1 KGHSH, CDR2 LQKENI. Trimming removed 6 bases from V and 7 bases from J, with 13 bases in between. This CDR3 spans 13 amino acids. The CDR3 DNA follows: TGTGCCAGCTCCCCAGGGTCGGGACAGCCCCAGCATTTT. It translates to CASSPGSGQPQHF.

The CDR3, as DNA: TGTGCCAGCAGCCCGAGAGCTGGACAGGGGATTGGCGAGCAGTACTTC. Encoded protein: CASSPRAGQGIGEQYF. This sequence joins TRBV7-8 and TRBJ2-7, with 9 positions matching TRBD1. Trimming took 5 bases from V and 6 from J; bases not matched to a gene: 14. This CDR3 is built from 16 residues. Germline V CDR1 and CDR2: SGHVS, FQNEAQ.

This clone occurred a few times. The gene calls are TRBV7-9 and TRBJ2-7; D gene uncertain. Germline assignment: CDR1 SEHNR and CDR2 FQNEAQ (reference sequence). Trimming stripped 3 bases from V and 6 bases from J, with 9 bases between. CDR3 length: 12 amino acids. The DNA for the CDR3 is TGTGCCAGCAGCTTTACGCCCGGCGAGCAGTACTTC. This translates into CASSFTPGEQYF.

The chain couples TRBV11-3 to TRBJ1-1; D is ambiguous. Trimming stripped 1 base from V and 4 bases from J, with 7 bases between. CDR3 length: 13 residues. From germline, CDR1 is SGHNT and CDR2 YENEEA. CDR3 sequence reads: CASSLAPGTEAFF. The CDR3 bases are TGTGCCAGCAGCTTAGCGCCCGGCACTGAAGCTTTCTTT.

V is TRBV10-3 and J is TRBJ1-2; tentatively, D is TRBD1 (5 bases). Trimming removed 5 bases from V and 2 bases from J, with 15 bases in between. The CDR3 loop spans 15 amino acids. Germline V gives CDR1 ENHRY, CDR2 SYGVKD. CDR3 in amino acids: CAISLGHSSNYGYTF. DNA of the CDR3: TGTGCCATCAGTCTTGGACACAGCTCAAACTATGGCTACACCTTC.

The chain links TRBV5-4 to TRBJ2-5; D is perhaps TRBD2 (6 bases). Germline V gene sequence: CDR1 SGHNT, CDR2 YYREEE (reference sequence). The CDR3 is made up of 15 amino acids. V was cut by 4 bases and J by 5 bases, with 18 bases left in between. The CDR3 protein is CASSLGGGMRETQYF. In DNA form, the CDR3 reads TGTGCCAGCAGCCTGGGAGGAGGGATGCGGGAGACCCAGTACTTC.

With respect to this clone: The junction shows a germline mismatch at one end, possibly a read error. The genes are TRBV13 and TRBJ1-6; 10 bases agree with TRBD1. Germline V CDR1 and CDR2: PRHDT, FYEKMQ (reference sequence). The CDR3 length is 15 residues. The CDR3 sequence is CASSMTGTGVSALHF. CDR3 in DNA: TGTGCCAGCAGCATGACCGGGACAGGGGTTTCAGCCCTCCACTTT.

CDR3 protein: CASSLPSGSYEQYF. As DNA, the CDR3 is TGCGCCAGCAGCTTGCCCAGCGGGAGCTACGAGCAGTACTTC. The chain has TRBV5-1 and TRBJ2-7, with 8 nucleotides matching TRBD2. J lost 3 bases, V lost 1 base, and 3 bases had no gene match. This CDR3 is built from 14 residues. CDR1 and CDR2 from the germline V gene are SGHRS and YFSETQ.

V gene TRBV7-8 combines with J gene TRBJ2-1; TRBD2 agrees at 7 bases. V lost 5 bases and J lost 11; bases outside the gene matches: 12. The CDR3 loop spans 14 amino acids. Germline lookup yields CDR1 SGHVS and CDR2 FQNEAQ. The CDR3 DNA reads TGTGCCAGCAGCCCCGGACTGCAGCGGGGTAAGCAGTTCTTC. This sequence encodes CASSPGLQRGKQFF.

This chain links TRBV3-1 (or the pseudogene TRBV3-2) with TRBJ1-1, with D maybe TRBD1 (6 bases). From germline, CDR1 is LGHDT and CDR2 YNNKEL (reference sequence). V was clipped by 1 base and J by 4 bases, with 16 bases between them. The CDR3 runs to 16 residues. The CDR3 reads CASSQVADRYLTEAFF. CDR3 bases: TGTGCCAGCAGCCAAGTTGCCGACAGGTACCTCACTGAAGCTTTCTTT.

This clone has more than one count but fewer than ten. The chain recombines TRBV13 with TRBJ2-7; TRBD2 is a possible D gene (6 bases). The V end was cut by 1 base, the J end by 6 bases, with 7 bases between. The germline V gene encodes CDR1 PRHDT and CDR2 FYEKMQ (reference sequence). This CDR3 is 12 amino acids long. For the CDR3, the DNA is TGTGCCAGCAGCTTAGCGGGGGTCGAGCAGTACTTC. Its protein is CASSLAGVEQYF. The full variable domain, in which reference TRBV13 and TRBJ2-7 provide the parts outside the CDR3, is AAGVIQSPRHLIKEKRETATLKCYPIPRHDTVYWYQQGPGQDPQFLISFYEKMQSDKGSIPDRFSAQQFSDYHSELNMSSLELGDSALYFCASSLAGVEQYFGPGTRLTVT.

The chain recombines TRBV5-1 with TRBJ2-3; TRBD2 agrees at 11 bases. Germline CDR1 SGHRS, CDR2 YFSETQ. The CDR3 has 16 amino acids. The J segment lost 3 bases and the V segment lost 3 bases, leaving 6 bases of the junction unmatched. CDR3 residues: CASSSATSGGTDTQYF. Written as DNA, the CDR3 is TGCGCCAGCAGCTCCGCAACTAGCGGGGGAACAGATACGCAGTATTTT.